What follows is one TCR beta chain and its context. What it recognizes is unknown. 13 Jbeta primers and 60 Vbeta primers were used for the PCR. Measured with immunoSEQ multiplex PCR; TCRdb has only the in-frame clones, and not every one. The table lists 35,000 to 55,000 clones, around 62% of them singletons, with roughly 8.7% in the top ten. V was trimmed by 1 base and J by 0 bases, leaving 11 bases between them. The CDR3 contains 16 residues. Germline lookup yields CDR1 SGHTA and CDR2 FQGTGA. The sample belongs to a study of cytomegalovirus exposure and HLA in healthy donors. Study-wide findings and caveats: Several V segments, TRBV6-2 and TRBV6-3 among them, could not be told apart and were dropped. Later analysis demonstrated an association between a missense DCLRE1C variant and TCR beta V- and J-gene trimming.

The source is a human donor in good health. This chain links TRBV7-3 with TRBJ2-3, with a possible D match to TRBD2 (6 bases). Sequenced input: PBMCs. The CDR3 nucleotides are TGTGCCAGCAGCTTAAATGGGCGGGGAAGCACAGATACGCAGTATTTT. Its translation: CASSLNGRGSTDTQYF.